Shown below are 7 T cell receptor beta chains from a single sample sequenced in a study of cytomegalovirus exposure and HLA in healthy donors. This PCR relied on a set of 60 Vbeta primers and 13 Jbeta primers. The data were produced by immunoSEQ multiplex PCR, yet TCRdb's version contains in-frame clones alone and is incomplete. The table includes around 210,000 clones, approximately 84% detected once. The sequencing sample was made of PBMCs. These receptor sequences come from a girl aged 2 to 10 in good health and CMV-seronegative.

This clone came up a few times. The chain combines TRBV4-2 with TRBJ2-3; D ambiguous. The V gene's germline CDR1 is LGHNA and CDR2 YNFKEQ. The CDR3 totals 12 residues. V lost 1 base, J lost 5 bases, and 4 bases lay in between. The CDR3 loop is CASSQAGDTQYF. The CDR3 bases are TGTGCCAGCAGCCAAGCCGGAGATACGCAGTATTTT.

This clone showed up just once. The chain recombines TRBV9 with TRBJ2-2, with D maybe TRBD1 (6 bases). The CDR3 is made up of 13 amino acids. The V and J ends lost 7 bases and 0 bases respectively, with 7 bases between them. The germline CDR1 and CDR2 sequences are SGDLS and YYNGEE. This CDR3 reads CASGTPNTGELFF. The CDR3 DNA follows: TGTGCCAGCGGGACACCGAACACCGGGGAGCTGTTTTTT.

In nucleotides, the CDR3 is TGTGCCAGCACCCTGGGGACAGGGTCCTACGAGCAGTACTTC. Amino acid sequence: CASTLGTGSYEQYF. This chain joins TRBV6-5 and TRBJ2-7; 9 positions agree with TRBD1. Losses at the gene ends were 7 bases for V and 1 base for J; bases not matched to a gene: 5. The length of the CDR3 is 14 residues. Germline lookup yields CDR1 MNHEY and CDR2 SVGAGI.

The rearrangement joins TRBV2 to TRBJ1-6, with D tentatively TRBD1 (5 bases). The germline CDR1 and CDR2 sequences are SNHLY and FYNNEI. The V and J ends lost 4 bases and 7 bases respectively, with 14 bases between them. The CDR3 contains 15 residues. CDR3 bases: TGTGCCAGCAGTGCGAGGGGCGGGATAAATTCACCCCTCCACTTT. Protein sequence: CASSARGGINSPLHF. Full variable domain (rest looked up from reference TRBV2 and TRBJ1-6): EPEVTQTPSHQVTQMGQEVILRCVPISNHLYFYWYRQILGQKVEFLVSFYNNEISEKSEIFDDQFSVERPDGSNFTLKIRSTKLEDSAMYFCASSARGGINSPLHFGNGTRLTVT.

The chain has TRBV2 and TRBJ2-5; D not resolved. CDR1 SNHLY and CDR2 FYNNEI come from the germline V gene. With 4 bases removed from V and 1 base from J, the gap between germline ends came to 10 bases. The CDR3 loop spans 14 amino acids. CDR3 region: CASSVRTVQETQYF. In nucleotides, the CDR3 is TGTGCCAGCAGTGTTAGAACGGTCCAAGAGACCCAGTACTTC.

The V and J genes are TRBV18 and TRBJ2-2, with D uncertain. The germline V gene encodes CDR1 KGHSH and CDR2 LQKENI. Trimming took off 3 bases at V and 7 bases at J, with 15 bases between the two ends. There are 15 residues in the CDR3. CDR3 in amino acids: CASSPQLARSGELFF. The DNA for the CDR3 is TGTGCCAGCTCACCCCAGTTGGCGCGGAGCGGGGAGCTGTTTTTT. Complete variable domain (other parts from reference TRBV18 and TRBJ2-2): NAGVMQNPRHLVRRRGQEARLRCSPMKGHSHVYWYRQLPEEGLKFMVYLQKENIIDESGMPKERFSAEFPKEGPSILRIQQVVRGDSAAYFCASSPQLARSGELFFGEGSRLTVL.

CDR3 protein: CSVRTAYTEAFF. In DNA form, the CDR3 reads TGCAGCGTCAGGACAGCATACACTGAAGCTTTCTTT. This sequence joins TRBV29-1 and TRBJ1-1; tentatively, D is TRBD1 (6 bases). This CDR3 is 12 amino acids long. The germline CDR1 and CDR2 sequences are SQVTM and ANQGSEA. The V end was cut by 6 bases, the J end by 3 bases, with 11 bases between.